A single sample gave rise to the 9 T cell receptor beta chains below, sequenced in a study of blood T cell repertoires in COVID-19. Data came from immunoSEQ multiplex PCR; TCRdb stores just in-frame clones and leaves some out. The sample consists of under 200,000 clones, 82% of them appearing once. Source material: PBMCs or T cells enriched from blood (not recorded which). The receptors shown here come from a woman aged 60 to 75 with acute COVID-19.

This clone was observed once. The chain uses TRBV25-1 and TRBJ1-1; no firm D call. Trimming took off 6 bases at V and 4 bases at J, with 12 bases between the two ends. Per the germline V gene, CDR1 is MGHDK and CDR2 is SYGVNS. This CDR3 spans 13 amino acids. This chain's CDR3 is CASSSNGFTEAFF. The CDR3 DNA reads TGTGCCAGCAGCTCAAACGGGTTCACTGAAGCTTTCTTT.

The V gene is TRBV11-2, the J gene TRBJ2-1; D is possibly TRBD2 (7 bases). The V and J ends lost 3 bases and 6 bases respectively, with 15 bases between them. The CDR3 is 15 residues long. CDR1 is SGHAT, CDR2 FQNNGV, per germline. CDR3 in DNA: TGTGCCAGCAGCTTTTCCCGGGGGGCTGGCAATGAGCAGTTCTTC. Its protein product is CASSFSRGAGNEQFF.

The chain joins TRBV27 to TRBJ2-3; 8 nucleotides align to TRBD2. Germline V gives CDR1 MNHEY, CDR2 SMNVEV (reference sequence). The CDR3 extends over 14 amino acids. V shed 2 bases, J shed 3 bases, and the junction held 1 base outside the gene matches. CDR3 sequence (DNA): TGTGCCAGCAGTTTAACGGGGGGGACAGATACGCAGTATTTT. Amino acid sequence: CASSLTGGTDTQYF.

CDR3 protein: CASSEVWGRQETQYF. As DNA, the CDR3 is TGTGCCAGCAGTGAAGTTTGGGGCCGCCAAGAGACCCAGTACTTC. V is TRBV6-1 and J is TRBJ2-5, with D possibly TRBD1 on 5 matching bases. The CDR3 length is 15 residues. Germline CDR1 reads MNHNS; CDR2 reads SASEGT. V gave up 1 base and J gave up 1 base, with 10 bases separating them.

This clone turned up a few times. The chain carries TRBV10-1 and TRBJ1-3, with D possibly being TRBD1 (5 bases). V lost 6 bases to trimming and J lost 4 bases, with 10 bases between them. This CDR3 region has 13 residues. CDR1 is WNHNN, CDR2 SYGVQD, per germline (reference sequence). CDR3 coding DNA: TGCGCCAGCAGCGGGGGATCGGGAAACACCATATATTTT. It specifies CASSGGSGNTIYF.

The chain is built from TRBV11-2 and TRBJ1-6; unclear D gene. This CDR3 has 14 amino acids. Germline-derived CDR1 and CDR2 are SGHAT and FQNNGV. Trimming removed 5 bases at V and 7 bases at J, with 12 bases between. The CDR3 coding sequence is TGTGCCAGCAGCCTAGTCTCAAGCAATTCACCCCTCCACTTT. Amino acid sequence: CASSLVSSNSPLHF. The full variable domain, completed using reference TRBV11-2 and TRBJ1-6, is EAGVAQSPRYKIIEKRQSVAFWCNPISGHATLYWYQQILGQGPKLLIQFQNNGVVDDSQLPKDRFSAERLKGVDSTLKIQPAKLEDSAVYLCASSLVSSNSPLHFGNGTRLTVT.

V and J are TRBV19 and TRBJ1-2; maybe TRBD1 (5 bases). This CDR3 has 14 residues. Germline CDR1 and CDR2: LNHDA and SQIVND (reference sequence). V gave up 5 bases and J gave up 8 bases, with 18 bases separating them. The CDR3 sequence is CASSPGSGVKGYTF. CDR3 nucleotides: TGTGCCAGTAGTCCCGGGTCGGGGGTGAAAGGCTACACCTTC. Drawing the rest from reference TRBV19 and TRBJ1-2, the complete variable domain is DGGITQSPKYLFRKEGQNVTLSCEQNLNHDAMYWYRQDPGQGLRLIYYSQIVNDFQKGDIAEGYSVSREKKESFPLTVTSAQKNPTAFYLCASSPGSGVKGYTFGSGTRLTVV.

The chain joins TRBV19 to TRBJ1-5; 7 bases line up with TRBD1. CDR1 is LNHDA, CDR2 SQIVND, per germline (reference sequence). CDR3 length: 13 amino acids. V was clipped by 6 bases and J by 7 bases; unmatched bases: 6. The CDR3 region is CASSHLGQQPQHF. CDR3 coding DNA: TGTGCCAGTAGCCACTTGGGACAGCAGCCCCAGCATTTT. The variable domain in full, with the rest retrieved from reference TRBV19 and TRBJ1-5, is DGGITQSPKYLFRKEGQNVTLSCEQNLNHDAMYWYRQDPGQGLRLIYYSQIVNDFQKGDIAEGYSVSREKKESFPLTVTSAQKNPTAFYLCASSHLGQQPQHFGDGTRLSIL.

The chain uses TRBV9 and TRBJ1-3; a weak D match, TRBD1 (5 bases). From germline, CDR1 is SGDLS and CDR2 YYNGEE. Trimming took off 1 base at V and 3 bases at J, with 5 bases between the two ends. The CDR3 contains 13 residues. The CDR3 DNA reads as TGTGCCAGCAGCGTAAGGGGTGGAAACACCATATATTTT. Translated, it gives CASSVRGGNTIYF.